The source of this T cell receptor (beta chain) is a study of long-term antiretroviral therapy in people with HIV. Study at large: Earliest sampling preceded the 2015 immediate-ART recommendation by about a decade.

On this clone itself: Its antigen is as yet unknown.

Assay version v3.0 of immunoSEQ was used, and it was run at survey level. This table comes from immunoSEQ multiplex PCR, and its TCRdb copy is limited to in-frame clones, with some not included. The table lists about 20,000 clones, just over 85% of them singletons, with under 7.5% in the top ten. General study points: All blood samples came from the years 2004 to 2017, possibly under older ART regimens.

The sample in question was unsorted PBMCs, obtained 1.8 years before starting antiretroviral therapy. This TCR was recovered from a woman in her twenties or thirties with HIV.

The CDR3 nucleotides read TGTGCCAGCAGCCCAGATATGTCAGTGGGCAATGAGCAGTTCTTC. It yields the protein CASSPDMSVGNEQFF. The chain employs TRBV7-6 and TRBJ2-1, with D uncertain. V lost 5 bases and J 6 bases, leaving 17 bases between the germline ends. Germline assignment: CDR1 SGHVS and CDR2 FNYEAQ. CDR3 length equals 15 residues.